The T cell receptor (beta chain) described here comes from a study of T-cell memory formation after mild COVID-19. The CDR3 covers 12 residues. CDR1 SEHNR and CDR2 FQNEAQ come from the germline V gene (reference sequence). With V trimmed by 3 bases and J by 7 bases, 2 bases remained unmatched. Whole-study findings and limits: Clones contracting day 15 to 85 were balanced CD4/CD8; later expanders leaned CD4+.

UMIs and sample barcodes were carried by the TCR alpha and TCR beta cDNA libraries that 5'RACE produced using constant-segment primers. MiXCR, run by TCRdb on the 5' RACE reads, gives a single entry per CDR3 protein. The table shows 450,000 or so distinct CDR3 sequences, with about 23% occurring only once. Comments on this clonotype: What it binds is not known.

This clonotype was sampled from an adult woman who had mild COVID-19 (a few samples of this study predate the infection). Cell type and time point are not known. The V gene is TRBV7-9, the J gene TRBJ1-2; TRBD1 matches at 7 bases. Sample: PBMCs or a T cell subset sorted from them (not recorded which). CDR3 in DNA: TGTGCCAGCAGCTTCCAGGGGGGTGGCTACACCTTC. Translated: CASSFQGGGYTF.